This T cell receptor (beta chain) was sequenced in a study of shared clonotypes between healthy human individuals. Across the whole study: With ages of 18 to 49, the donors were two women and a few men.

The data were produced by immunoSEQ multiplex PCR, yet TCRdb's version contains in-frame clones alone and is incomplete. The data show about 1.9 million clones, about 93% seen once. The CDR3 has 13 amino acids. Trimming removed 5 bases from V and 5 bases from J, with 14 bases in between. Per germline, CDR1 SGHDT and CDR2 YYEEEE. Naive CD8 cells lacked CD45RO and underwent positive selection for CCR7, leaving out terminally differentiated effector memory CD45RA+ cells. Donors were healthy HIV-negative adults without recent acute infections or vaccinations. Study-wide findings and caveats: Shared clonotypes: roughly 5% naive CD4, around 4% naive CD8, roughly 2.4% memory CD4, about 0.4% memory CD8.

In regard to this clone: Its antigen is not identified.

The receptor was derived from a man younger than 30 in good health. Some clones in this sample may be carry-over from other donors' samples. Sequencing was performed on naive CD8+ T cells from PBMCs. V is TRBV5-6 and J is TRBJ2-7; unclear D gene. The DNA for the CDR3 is TGTGCCAGCAGGAAAGGTGTAGTGGACGAGCAGTACTTC. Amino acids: CASRKGVVDEQYF.